This T cell receptor beta chain was captured by sequencing in a study of T cell responses to AZD1222 COVID-19 vaccine. Clones were read by immunoSEQ multiplex PCR, and TCRdb kept only the in-frame ones, dropping some. This sample has roughly 150,000 clones, with more than 85% found just once. This clone appeared once. From germline, CDR1 is MNHEY and CDR2 SMNVEV (reference sequence). V lost 8 bases to trimming and J lost 9 bases; unmatched junction nucleotides: 11. The CDR3 has 15 amino acids. The origin of this receptor is an adult who received the AZD1222 COVID-19 vaccine. J is TRBJ2-1 and V is TRBV27, with 12 bases aligning to TRBD2. Sequenced here: peripheral blood, sampled 28 days after the second AZD1222 dose. The chain's CDR3 is CASRLLAGGPGEQFF. CDR3 in DNA: TGTGCCAGCCGACTTCTAGCGGGAGGGCCGGGTGAGCAGTTCTTC.